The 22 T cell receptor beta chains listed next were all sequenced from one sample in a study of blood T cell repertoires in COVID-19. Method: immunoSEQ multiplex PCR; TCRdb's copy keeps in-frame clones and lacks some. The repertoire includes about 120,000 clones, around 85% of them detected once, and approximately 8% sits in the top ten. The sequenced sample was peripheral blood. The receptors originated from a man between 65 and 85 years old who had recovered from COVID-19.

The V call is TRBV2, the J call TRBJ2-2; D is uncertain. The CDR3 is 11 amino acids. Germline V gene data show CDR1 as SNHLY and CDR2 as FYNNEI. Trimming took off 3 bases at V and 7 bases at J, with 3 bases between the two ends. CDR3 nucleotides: TGTGCCAGCAGTGACGGCGGGGAGCTGTTTTTT. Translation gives CASSDGGELFF.

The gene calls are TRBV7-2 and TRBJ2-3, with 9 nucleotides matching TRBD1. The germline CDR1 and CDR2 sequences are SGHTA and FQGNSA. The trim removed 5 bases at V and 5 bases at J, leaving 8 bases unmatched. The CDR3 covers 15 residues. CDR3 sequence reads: CASSTNRGRVDTQYF. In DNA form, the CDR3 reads TGTGCCAGCAGCACGAACAGGGGGCGAGTAGATACGCAGTATTTT.

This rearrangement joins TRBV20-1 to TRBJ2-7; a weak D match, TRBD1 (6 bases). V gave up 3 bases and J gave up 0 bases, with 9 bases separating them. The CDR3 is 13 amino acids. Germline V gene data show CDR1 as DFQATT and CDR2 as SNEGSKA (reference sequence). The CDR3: CSASGGHSYEQYF. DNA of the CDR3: TGCAGTGCTAGTGGGGGCCACTCCTACGAGCAGTACTTC.

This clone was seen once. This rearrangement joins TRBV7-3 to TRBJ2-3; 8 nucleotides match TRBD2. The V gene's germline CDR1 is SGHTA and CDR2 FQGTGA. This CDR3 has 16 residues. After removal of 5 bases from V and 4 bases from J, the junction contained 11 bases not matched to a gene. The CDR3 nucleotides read TGTGCCAGCAGCCCTTGGCCGGGGGGGCCGCCAGATACGCAGTATTTT. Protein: CASSPWPGGPPDTQYF.

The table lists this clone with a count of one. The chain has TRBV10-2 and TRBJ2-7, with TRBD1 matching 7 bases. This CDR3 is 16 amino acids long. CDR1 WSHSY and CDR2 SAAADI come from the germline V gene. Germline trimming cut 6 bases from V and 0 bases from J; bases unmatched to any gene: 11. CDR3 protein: CASRSPGQRSSYEQYF. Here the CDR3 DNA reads TGCGCCAGCAGATCGCCGGGACAGAGGAGCTCCTACGAGCAGTACTTC.

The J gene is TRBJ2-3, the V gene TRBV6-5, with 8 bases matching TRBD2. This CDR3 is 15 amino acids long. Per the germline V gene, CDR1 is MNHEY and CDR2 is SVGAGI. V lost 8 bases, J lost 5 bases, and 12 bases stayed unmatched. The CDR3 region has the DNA TGTGCCAGCCGACGGGCCGGGGGGGGCGGAGATACGCAGTATTTT. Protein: CASRRAGGGGDTQYF.

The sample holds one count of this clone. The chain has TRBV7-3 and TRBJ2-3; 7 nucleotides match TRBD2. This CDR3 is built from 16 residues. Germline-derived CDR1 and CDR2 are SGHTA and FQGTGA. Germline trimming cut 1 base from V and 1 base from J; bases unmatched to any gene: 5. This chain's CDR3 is CASSLKERGGTDTQYF. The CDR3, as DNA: TGTGCCAGCAGCTTAAAGGAACGGGGGGGCACAGATACGCAGTATTTT.

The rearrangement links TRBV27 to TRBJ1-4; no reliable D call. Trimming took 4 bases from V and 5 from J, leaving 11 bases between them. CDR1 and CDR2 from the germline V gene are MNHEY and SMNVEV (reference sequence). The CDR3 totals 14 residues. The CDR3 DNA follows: TGTGCCAGCAGTTGGCGAGGTTTCAATGAAAAACTGTTTTTT. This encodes CASSWRGFNEKLFF.

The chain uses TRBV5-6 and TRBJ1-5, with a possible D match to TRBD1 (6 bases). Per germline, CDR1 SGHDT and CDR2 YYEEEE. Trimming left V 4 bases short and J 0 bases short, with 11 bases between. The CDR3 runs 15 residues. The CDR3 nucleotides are TGTGCCAGCAGCAAGGGACAACCTAGCAATCAGCCCCAGCATTTT. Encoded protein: CASSKGQPSNQPQHF.

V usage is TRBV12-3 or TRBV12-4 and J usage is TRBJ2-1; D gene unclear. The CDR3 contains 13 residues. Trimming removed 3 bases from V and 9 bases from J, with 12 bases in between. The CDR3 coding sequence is TGTGCCAGCAGTTTTATGGAGCGTGGTGAGCAGTTCTTC. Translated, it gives CASSFMERGEQFF.

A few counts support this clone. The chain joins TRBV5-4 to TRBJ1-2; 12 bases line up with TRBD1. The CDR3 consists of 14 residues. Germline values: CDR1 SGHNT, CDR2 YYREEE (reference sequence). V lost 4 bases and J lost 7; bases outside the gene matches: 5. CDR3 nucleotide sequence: TGTGCCAGCAGCCGGGACAGGGGGCAGGGTGGCTACACCTTC. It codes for CASSRDRGQGGYTF.

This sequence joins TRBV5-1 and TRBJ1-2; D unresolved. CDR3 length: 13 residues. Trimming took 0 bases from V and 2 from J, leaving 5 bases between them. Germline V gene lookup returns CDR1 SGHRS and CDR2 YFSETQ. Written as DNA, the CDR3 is TGCGCCAGCAGCTTGGCAGTAAACTATGGCTACACCTTC. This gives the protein CASSLAVNYGYTF.

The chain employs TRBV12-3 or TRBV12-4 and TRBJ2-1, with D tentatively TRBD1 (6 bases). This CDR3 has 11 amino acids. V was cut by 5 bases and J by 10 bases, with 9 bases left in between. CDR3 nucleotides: TGTGCCAGCAGTCAGGGGACCGAGCAGTTCTTC. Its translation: CASSQGTEQFF.

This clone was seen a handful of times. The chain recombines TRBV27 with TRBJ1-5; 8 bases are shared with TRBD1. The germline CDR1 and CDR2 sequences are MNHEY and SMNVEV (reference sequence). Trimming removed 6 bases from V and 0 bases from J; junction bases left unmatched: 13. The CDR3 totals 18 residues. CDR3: CASSPRGQADYSNQPQHF. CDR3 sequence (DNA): TGTGCCAGCAGCCCCCGGGGACAGGCGGATTATAGCAATCAGCCCCAGCATTTT.

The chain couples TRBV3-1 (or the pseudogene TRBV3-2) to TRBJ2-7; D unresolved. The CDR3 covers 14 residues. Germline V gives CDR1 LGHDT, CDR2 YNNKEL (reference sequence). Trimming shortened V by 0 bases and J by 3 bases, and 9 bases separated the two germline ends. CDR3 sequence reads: CASSQDPEVYEQYF. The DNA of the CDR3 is TGTGCCAGCAGCCAAGATCCAGAAGTCTACGAGCAGTACTTC.

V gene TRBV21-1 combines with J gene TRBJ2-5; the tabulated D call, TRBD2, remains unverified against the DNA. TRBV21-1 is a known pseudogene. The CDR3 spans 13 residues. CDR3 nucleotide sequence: TGTGCCAGCAGCACCCACTCCTTCGAGACCCAGTACTTC. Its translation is CASSTHSFETQYF.

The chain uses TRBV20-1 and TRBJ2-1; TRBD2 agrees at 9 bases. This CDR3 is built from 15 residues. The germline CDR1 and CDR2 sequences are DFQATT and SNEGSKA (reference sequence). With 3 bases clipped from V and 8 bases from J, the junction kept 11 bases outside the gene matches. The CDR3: CSASLGAGGGYEQFF. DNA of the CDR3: TGCAGTGCTAGTTTGGGGGCGGGAGGGGGCTATGAGCAGTTCTTC.

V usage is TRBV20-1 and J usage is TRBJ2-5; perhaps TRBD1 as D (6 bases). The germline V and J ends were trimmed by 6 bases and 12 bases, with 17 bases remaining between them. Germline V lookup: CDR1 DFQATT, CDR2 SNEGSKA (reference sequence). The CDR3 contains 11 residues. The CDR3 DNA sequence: TGCAGTGCCAGTTCAGGGACAATTGAGTACTTC. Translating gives CSASSGTIEYF.

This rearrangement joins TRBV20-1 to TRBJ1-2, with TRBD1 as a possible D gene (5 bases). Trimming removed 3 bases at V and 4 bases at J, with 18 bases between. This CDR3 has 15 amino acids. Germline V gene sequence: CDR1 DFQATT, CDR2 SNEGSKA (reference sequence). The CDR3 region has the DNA TGCAGTGCTAGTCCAGGCGGGGGGGAACCCTATGGCTACACCTTC. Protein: CSASPGGGEPYGYTF.

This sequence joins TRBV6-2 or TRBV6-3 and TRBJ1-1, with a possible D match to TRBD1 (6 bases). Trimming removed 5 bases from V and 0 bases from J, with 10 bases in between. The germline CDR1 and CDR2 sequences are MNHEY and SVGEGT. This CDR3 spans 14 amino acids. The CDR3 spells CASSNRAVNTEAFF. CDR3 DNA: TGTGCCAGCAGTAACAGGGCAGTGAACACTGAAGCTTTCTTT.

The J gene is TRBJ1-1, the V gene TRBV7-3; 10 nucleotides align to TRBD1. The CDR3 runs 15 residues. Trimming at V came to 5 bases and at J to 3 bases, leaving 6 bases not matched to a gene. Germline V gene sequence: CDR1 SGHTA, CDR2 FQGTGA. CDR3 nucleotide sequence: TGTGCCAGCAGCAGACAGGGGGCGGGGTACACTGAAGCTTTCTTT. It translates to CASSRQGAGYTEAFF.

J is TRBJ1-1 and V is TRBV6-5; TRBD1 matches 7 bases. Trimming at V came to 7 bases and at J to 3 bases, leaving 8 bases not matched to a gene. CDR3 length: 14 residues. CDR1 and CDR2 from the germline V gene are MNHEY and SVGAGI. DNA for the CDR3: TGTGCCAGCAAACTACAGGGGTGGGACACTGAAGCTTTCTTT. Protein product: CASKLQGWDTEAFF.